The 28 T cell receptor beta chains given below trace back to one sample, sequenced in a study of blood T cell repertoires in COVID-19. Clones were read by immunoSEQ multiplex PCR, and TCRdb kept only the in-frame ones, dropping some. Of about 88,000 clones in the sample, roughly 88% are singletons; the top ten hold 5% to 7%. The sequencing input was peripheral blood. The source of these receptors is a man between 18 and 29 years old with COVID-19, enrolled during active disease.

The V and J genes are TRBV27 and TRBJ1-2, with 8 bases identical to TRBD1. Germline V gene lookup returns CDR1 MNHEY and CDR2 SMNVEV (reference sequence). There are 13 residues in the CDR3. Trimming at V came to 4 bases and at J to 4 bases, leaving 2 bases not matched to a gene. For the CDR3, the DNA is TGTGCCAGCAGTTCCAGGGGGCTCTATGGCTACACCTTC. Protein sequence: CASSSRGLYGYTF.

This sequence joins TRBV3-1 (or the pseudogene TRBV3-2) and TRBJ2-7, with 8 bases identical to TRBD1. The CDR3 spans 11 residues. V lost 3 bases and J lost 13; bases outside the gene matches: 5. Germline loops: CDR1 LGHDT, CDR2 YNNKEL (reference sequence). This chain's CDR3 is CASSHLTGVYF. CDR3 nucleotide sequence: TGTGCCAGCAGCCATCTGACAGGGGTTTACTTC.

The J gene is TRBJ2-3, the V gene TRBV2; D is undetermined. In germline, CDR1 is SNHLY, CDR2 FYNNEI. Trimming stripped 2 bases from V and 4 bases from J, with 10 bases between. CDR3 size: 14 residues. CDR3 loop: CASSETLVSDTQYF. The DNA of the CDR3 is TGTGCCAGCAGTGAAACCCTAGTCTCAGATACGCAGTATTTT.

V and J are TRBV7-8 and TRBJ1-5, with 10 bases fitting TRBD1. J lost 6 bases, V lost 5 bases, and 13 bases had no gene match. The germline V gene encodes CDR1 SGHVS and CDR2 FQNEAQ. The CDR3 spans 17 residues. The CDR3 nucleotides are TGTGCCAGCAGCCCCCTCACCGGGACAGGGGTAGGTCAGCCCCAGCATTTT. This translates into CASSPLTGTGVGQPQHF.

J is TRBJ1-6 and V is TRBV4-1; D is possibly TRBD1 (6 bases). Germline V lookup: CDR1 MGHRA, CDR2 YSYEKL. V was clipped by 3 bases and J by 9 bases, with 18 bases between them. CDR3 size: 16 residues. CDR3: CASSHRDTLAGSPLHF. CDR3 sequence (DNA): TGCGCCAGCAGCCATCGGGACACCCTAGCAGGTTCACCCCTCCACTTT.

The chain links TRBV6-1 to TRBJ2-6; 8 bases line up with TRBD2. The V gene end was trimmed by 4 bases and the J gene end by 0 bases; junction bases not matched to a gene: 8. CDR1 is MNHNS and CDR2 is SASEGT in the germline V gene. The CDR3 totals 18 residues. The CDR3 here is CASSGRGGDYSGANVLTF. Written as DNA, the CDR3 is TGTGCCAGCAGTGGCCGGGGGGGTGATTACTCTGGGGCCAACGTCCTGACTTTC.

V and J are TRBV19 and TRBJ1-5; unclear D gene. Per the germline V gene, CDR1 is LNHDA and CDR2 is SQIVND (reference sequence). Trimming removed 5 bases at V and 4 bases at J, with 9 bases between. The CDR3 covers 13 residues. The CDR3 DNA reads as TGTGCCAGTAGTTCCTGGCCAAATCAGCCCCAGCATTTT. Its protein product is CASSSWPNQPQHF. Using reference TRBV19 and TRBJ1-5 for the parts outside the CDR3, the full variable domain is DGGITQSPKYLFRKEGQNVTLSCEQNLNHDAMYWYRQDPGQGLRLIYYSQIVNDFQKGDIAEGYSVSREKKESFPLTVTSAQKNPTAFYLCASSSWPNQPQHFGDGTRLSIL.

The chain links TRBV3-1 (or the pseudogene TRBV3-2) to TRBJ2-1; TRBD2 agrees at 14 bases. V gave up 3 bases and J gave up 4 bases; unmatched junction bases: 5. CDR1 is LGHDT and CDR2 is YNNKEL in the germline V gene (reference sequence). This CDR3 has 17 amino acids. The chain's CDR3 is CASSQAGTSGSYNEQFF. The DNA of the CDR3 is TGTGCCAGCAGCCAGGCCGGGACTAGCGGGAGTTACAATGAGCAGTTCTTC.

The chain carries TRBV7-9 and TRBJ1-2; D gene uncertain. The germline V and J ends were trimmed by 5 bases and 5 bases, with 9 bases remaining between them. This CDR3 has 12 amino acids. Germline CDR1 and CDR2: SEHNR and FQNEAQ (reference sequence). As DNA, the CDR3 is TGTGCCAGCAGCGCAGACACGTATGGCTACACCTTC. Amino acid sequence: CASSADTYGYTF.

The V and J genes are TRBV24-1 and TRBJ2-1; 7 nucleotides match TRBD1. There are 16 residues in the CDR3. Germline V gene sequence: CDR1 KGHDR, CDR2 SFDVKD. Trimming took 5 bases from V and 6 from J; bases not matched to a gene: 12. The CDR3 spells CATSAPGRGNFNEQFF. DNA of the CDR3: TGTGCCACCAGTGCACCGGGCAGGGGGAATTTCAATGAGCAGTTCTTC.

This clone came up once. The V gene is TRBV5-1, the J gene TRBJ2-2, with D possibly TRBD2 on 5 matching bases. The CDR3 extends over 15 amino acids. In germline, CDR1 is SGHRS, CDR2 YFSETQ. Trimming stripped 3 bases from V and 5 bases from J, with 14 bases between. This chain's CDR3 is CASSSRAGKTGELFF. CDR3 nucleotide sequence: TGCGCCAGCAGCTCGAGGGCTGGTAAGACCGGGGAGCTGTTTTTT.

V gene TRBV28 combines with J gene TRBJ1-1; D not resolved. Germline assignment: CDR1 MDHEN and CDR2 SYDVKM. The germline V and J ends were trimmed by 8 bases and 1 base, with 5 bases remaining between them. The CDR3 has 11 residues. The CDR3 sequence: CASVRNTEAFF. CDR3 nucleotide sequence: TGTGCCAGCGTTAGGAACACTGAAGCTTTCTTT.

The chain joins TRBV27 to TRBJ2-7, with 8 bases matching TRBD2. CDR1 is MNHEY and CDR2 is SMNVEV in the germline V gene (reference sequence). The trim removed 1 base at V and 1 base at J, leaving 6 bases unmatched. The CDR3 has 16 amino acids. The CDR3 spells CASSLFLTSASYEQYF. The DNA of the CDR3 is TGTGCCAGCAGTTTATTTCTGACTAGCGCTTCCTACGAGCAGTACTTC.

The chain uses TRBV10-3 and TRBJ2-1; 12 nucleotides agree with TRBD2. This CDR3 spans 16 amino acids. Germline lookup yields CDR1 ENHRY and CDR2 SYGVKD. The junction had 8 bases not matched to a gene; V was cut back by 5 bases and J by 6 bases. The CDR3 loop is CAISTPGLAGRNEQFF. Here the CDR3 DNA reads TGTGCCATCAGTACCCCGGGACTAGCGGGCCGCAATGAGCAGTTCTTC.

The V gene is TRBV28, the J gene TRBJ1-5; no definite D call. Trimming left V 3 bases short and J 0 bases short, with 15 bases between. CDR1 is MDHEN, CDR2 SYDVKM, per germline. CDR3 size: 17 residues. Here the CDR3 DNA reads TGTGCCAGCAGTTTCCCGACACTTGGCTCTAGCAATCAGCCCCAGCATTTT. Protein product: CASSFPTLGSSNQPQHF.

The chain couples TRBV28 to TRBJ2-7, with a weak D call TRBD1 (5 bases). The CDR3 totals 14 residues. Between the trimmed V and J ends, which lost 3 bases and 0 bases, there was a span of 9 bases. Germline V CDR1 and CDR2: MDHEN, SYDVKM. CDR3 region: CASSFPGSSYEQYF. In DNA form, the CDR3 reads TGTGCCAGCAGTTTCCCAGGGTCCTCCTACGAGCAGTACTTC.

V is TRBV7-9 and J is TRBJ1-2, with TRBD1 identical over 9 bases. CDR3 length: 16 residues. V dropped 2 bases and J dropped 2; count of bases not matched to a gene: 6. The germline V gene has CDR1 SEHNR and CDR2 FQNEAQ (reference sequence). CDR3 loop: CASSLSGQGPNYGYTF. CDR3 sequence (DNA): TGTGCCAGCAGCTTATCGGGACAGGGACCAAACTATGGCTACACCTTC.

The V call is TRBV7-9, the J call TRBJ2-6, with unresolved D. The CDR3 length is 16 residues. V lost 5 bases, J lost 0 bases, and 11 bases lay in between. The germline CDR1 and CDR2 sequences are SEHNR and FQNEAQ (reference sequence). The CDR3 here is CASSKLKLSGANVLTF. In DNA form, the CDR3 reads TGTGCCAGCAGCAAACTAAAACTCTCTGGGGCCAACGTCCTGACTTTC.

This clone was seen a single time. CDR3 sequence reads: CASSLGQGIGEAFF. DNA for the CDR3: TGTGCCAGCAGCCTGGGACAGGGGATCGGTGAAGCTTTCTTT. The J gene is TRBJ1-1, the V gene TRBV5-6; TRBD1 agrees at 10 bases. The germline gives CDR1 SGHDT, CDR2 YYEEEE. V was clipped by 4 bases and J by 7 bases; unmatched bases: 7. The CDR3 runs 14 residues.

The CDR3 is CASSATGPGELFF. The CDR3 bases are TGTGCCAGCAGCGCCACAGGGCCCGGGGAGCTGTTTTTT. The V gene is TRBV9, the J gene TRBJ2-2, with TRBD1 as a possible D gene (6 bases). The V gene lost 3 bases and the J gene lost 6 bases, with 9 bases spanning the gap. The CDR3 runs to 13 residues. CDR1 is SGDLS and CDR2 is YYNGEE in the germline V gene.

This sequence joins TRBV7-3 and TRBJ2-1; tentative D call: TRBD1 (5 bases). V shed 2 bases and J shed 5 bases, with 13 bases lying between them. Germline values: CDR1 SGHTA, CDR2 FQGTGA. The CDR3 consists of 15 residues. CDR3 protein: CASSLFEDTNNEQFF. CDR3 coding DNA: TGTGCCAGCAGCTTATTCGAGGACACTAACAATGAGCAGTTCTTC.

This clone has a single count. The CDR3 DNA sequence: TGTGCCAGCAGCTTGGCCGGCGGCCTTTCACCCCTCCACTTT. Its protein is CASSLAGGLSPLHF. The chain carries TRBV5-6 and TRBJ1-6, with D hard to call. Germline V CDR1 and CDR2: SGHDT, YYEEEE. V dropped 0 bases and J dropped 9 bases, with 10 bases sitting between them. This CDR3 comprises 14 residues.

This rearrangement joins TRBV3-1 (or the pseudogene TRBV3-2) to TRBJ2-7, with 8 bases identical to TRBD2. Per the germline V gene, CDR1 is LGHDT and CDR2 is YNNKEL (reference sequence). The trim removed 4 bases at V and 1 base at J, leaving 6 bases unmatched. CDR3 length: 15 residues. The CDR3 is CASSPGLAGSYEQYF. In nucleotides, the CDR3 is TGTGCCAGCAGCCCAGGTCTAGCGGGTTCCTACGAGCAGTACTTC.

This clone was observed a few times. The chain is built from TRBV12-3 or TRBV12-4 and TRBJ2-1; D gene ambiguous. Trimming left V 2 bases short and J 12 bases short, with 5 bases between. The CDR3 has 10 residues. The CDR3 DNA reads as TGTGCCAGCAGTTTAACTACGCAGTTCTTC. Translation: CASSLTTQFF.

The rearrangement uses TRBV13 and TRBJ1-1; weak D call: TRBD1 (5 bases). V was cut by 10 bases and J by 5 bases, with 17 bases left in between. This CDR3 is built from 13 residues. CDR1 PRHDT and CDR2 FYEKMQ come from the germline V gene (reference sequence). CDR3 in DNA: TGTGCCACACGACGGGGGACCCGAACTGAAGCTTTCTTT. Translation: CATRRGTRTEAFF.

The CDR3 bases are TGTGCCAGCAGTAGCTCCGGGACAGGGGGCTACGAGCAGTACTTC. This encodes CASSSSGTGGYEQYF. The rearrangement links TRBV6-6 to TRBJ2-7, with 11 bases identical to TRBD1. Germline loops: CDR1 MNHNY, CDR2 SVGAGI (reference sequence). The CDR3 sequence is 15 residues long. The V segment lost 5 bases and the J segment 3 bases; nucleotides outside the gene matches: 6.

The chain carries TRBV7-8 and TRBJ2-7; 7 bases line up with TRBD1. The CDR3 is 15 amino acids. Germline CDR1 SGHVS, CDR2 FQNEAQ. J was trimmed by 3 bases and V by 5 bases; bases with no gene match: 10. The chain's CDR3 is CASSRESGGNYEQYF. As DNA, the CDR3 is TGTGCCAGCAGCCGAGAATCAGGGGGAAACTACGAGCAGTACTTC.

The genes are TRBV30 and TRBJ2-1; D is unresolved. The CDR3 totals 13 residues. Germline CDR1 is GTSNPN and CDR2 is SVGIG (reference sequence). V was shortened by 0 bases and J by 6 bases, with 9 bases between the two germline ends. The CDR3 nucleotides are TGTGCCTGGAGTGTACGAGTTGGCAATGAGCAGTTCTTC. Translated: CAWSVRVGNEQFF.